Each of the 6 T cell receptor beta chains below was sequenced from the same sample in a study of PD-L1 blockade in urothelial cancer. Time point defined: pretreatment peripheral blood. Generated by immunoSEQ multiplex PCR, the TCRdb table keeps only in-frame clones and is missing some. The table has tens of thousands of clones, 81% seen once; the top ten hold 2.5% to 3.5%. Specimen: PBMCs, collected around atezolizumab (anti-PD-L1) treatment. These receptor sequences come from an older man with urothelial cancer.

The chain joins TRBV10-1 to TRBJ2-3, with 9 bases fitting TRBD1. CDR1 is WNHNN and CDR2 is SYGVQD in the germline V gene (reference sequence). The CDR3 contains 15 residues. Trimming cost V 5 bases and J 4 bases; bases outside gene matches: 7. The CDR3 here is CASSRGQGLSDTQYF. The CDR3 bases are TGCGCCAGCAGTAGGGGACAGGGTTTATCAGATACGCAGTATTTT.

The chain couples TRBV12-5 to TRBJ2-1; D not certain. This CDR3 is 14 amino acids long. Germline V lookup: CDR1 LGHNT, CDR2 FRNRAP. Trimming stripped 7 bases from V and 1 base from J, with 11 bases between. The DNA for the CDR3 is TGTGCTAGTGCCCTGACTGGGTCCTACAATGAGCAGTTCTTC. Protein product: CASALTGSYNEQFF.

This rearrangement joins TRBV9 to TRBJ2-2; 9 bases line up with TRBD2. The CDR3 extends over 18 amino acids. J gave up 0 bases and V 4 bases, and 10 bases lay outside the gene matches. Germline CDR1 is SGDLS and CDR2 is YYNGEE. The CDR3 coding sequence is TGTGCCAGCAGCCCTCGTGCTAGCGGGACAGCGAACACCGGGGAGCTGTTTTTT. Protein product: CASSPRASGTANTGELFF.

The rearrangement joins TRBV7-2 to TRBJ2-2; D might be TRBD2 (5 bases). Germline V gives CDR1 SGHTA, CDR2 FQGNSA. The ends were cut back, 7 bases at V and 1 base at J, with 7 bases in the middle. CDR3 size: 13 residues. This chain's CDR3 is CASKRGNTGELFF. The CDR3 nucleotides are TGTGCCAGCAAACGGGGGAACACCGGGGAGCTGTTTTTT.

V usage is TRBV10-3 and J usage is TRBJ2-3, with D perhaps TRBD2 (5 bases). Trimming took off 4 bases at V and 0 bases at J, with 11 bases between the two ends. The CDR3 spans 15 residues. Germline CDR1 reads ENHRY; CDR2 reads SYGVKD. The CDR3 DNA sequence: TGTGCCATCAGTGTGGGAGCTCCTAGCACAGATACGCAGTATTTT. Amino acid sequence: CAISVGAPSTDTQYF.

The rearrangement uses TRBV2 and TRBJ2-5; D call uncertain. Germline assignment: CDR1 SNHLY and CDR2 FYNNEI. The CDR3 sequence is 14 residues long. The V end lost 3 bases, the J end lost 2 bases, and 10 bases lay between the germline ends. This CDR3 reads CASSENWAQETQYF. CDR3 DNA: TGTGCCAGCAGTGAGAATTGGGCTCAAGAGACCCAGTACTTC.